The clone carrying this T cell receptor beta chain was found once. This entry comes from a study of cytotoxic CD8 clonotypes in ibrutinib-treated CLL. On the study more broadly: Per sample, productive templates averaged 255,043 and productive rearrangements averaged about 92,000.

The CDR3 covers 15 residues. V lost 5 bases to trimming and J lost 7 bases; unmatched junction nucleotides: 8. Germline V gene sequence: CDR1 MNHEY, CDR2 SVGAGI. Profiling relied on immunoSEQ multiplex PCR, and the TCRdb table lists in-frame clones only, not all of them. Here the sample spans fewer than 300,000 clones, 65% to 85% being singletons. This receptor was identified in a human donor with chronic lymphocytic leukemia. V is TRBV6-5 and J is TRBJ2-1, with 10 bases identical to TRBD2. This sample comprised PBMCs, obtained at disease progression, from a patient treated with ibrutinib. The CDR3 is CASSTPSGGRNEQFF. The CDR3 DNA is TGTGCCAGCAGTACCCCTAGCGGGGGACGGAATGAGCAGTTCTTC.